This T cell receptor beta chain is from a study of tumor-infiltrating lymphocytes in oesophageal squamous cell carcinoma. In TCRdb, the PCR reads were re-called with MiXCR into one record per CDR3 protein. Found here are 15,000 to 20,000 distinct CDR3 sequences, around 50% of them singletons; the top ten hold just under 45%. This CDR3 contains 14 residues. V was shortened by 0 bases and J by 7 bases, with 10 bases between the two germline ends. Per the germline V gene, CDR1 is MNHEY and CDR2 is SVGEGT. The clonotype was recovered from a female donor with esophageal squamous cell carcinoma. The rearrangement links TRBV6-2 or TRBV6-3 to TRBJ2-1; D gene uncertain. Sequencing was done on a sample of normal esophageal tissue next to the tumor. The DNA for the CDR3 is TGTGCCAGCAGTTACTCGACCGTCGGAAATGAGCAGTTCTTC. Its protein is CASSYSTVGNEQFF.